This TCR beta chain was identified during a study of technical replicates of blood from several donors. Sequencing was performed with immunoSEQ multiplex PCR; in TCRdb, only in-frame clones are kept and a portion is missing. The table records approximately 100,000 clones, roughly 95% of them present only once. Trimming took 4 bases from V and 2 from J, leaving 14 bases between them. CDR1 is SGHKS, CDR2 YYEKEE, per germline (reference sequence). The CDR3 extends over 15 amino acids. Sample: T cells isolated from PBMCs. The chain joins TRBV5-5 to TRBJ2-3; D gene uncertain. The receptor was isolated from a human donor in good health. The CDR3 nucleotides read TGTGCCAGCAGCCGCGGCAGCATTTCCACAGATACGCAGTATTTT. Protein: CASSRGSISTDTQYF.